The 26 T cell receptor beta chains below were found in one sample sequenced in a study of cytomegalovirus exposure and HLA in healthy donors. Vbeta (60) and Jbeta (13) primers were used in the PCR. Profiled with immunoSEQ multiplex PCR; TCRdb holds only in-frame clones, not every one. The repertoire holds 130,000 to 150,000 clones, with under 80% as singletons. Sequenced sample: PBMCs. Receptors originate from a man in his late teens or twenties in good health and CMV-seropositive.

This clone was seen just once. The chain joins TRBV6-5 to TRBJ2-2; the match to TRBD1 covers 7 bases. The germline CDR1 and CDR2 sequences are MNHEY and SVGAGI. The V gene end was trimmed by 1 base and the J gene end by 5 bases; junction bases not matched to a gene: 7. CDR3 length: 16 amino acids. The CDR3 region has the DNA TGTGCCAGCAGTTACTGGGGGTCAGGGGGAACCGGGGAGCTGTTTTTT. As protein: CASSYWGSGGTGELFF.

The chain couples TRBV7-6 to TRBJ1-1; D unresolved. CDR1 is SGHVS and CDR2 is FNYEAQ in the germline V gene. The CDR3 contains 13 residues. The V and J ends lost 5 bases and 2 bases respectively, with 9 bases between them. CDR3 sequence reads: CASSANRNTEAFF. Written as DNA, the CDR3 is TGTGCCAGCAGCGCAAACAGAAACACTGAAGCTTTCTTT.

The chain is built from TRBV6-5 and TRBJ1-1; D is perhaps TRBD1 (5 bases). Looked up from germline, CDR1 is MNHEY and CDR2 is SVGAGI. The CDR3 consists of 15 residues. Between the trimmed V and J ends, which lost 0 bases and 4 bases, there was a span of 12 bases. The CDR3 DNA follows: TGTGCCAGCAGTTACTCCCAGGGCTGGCGCACTGAAGCTTTCTTT. This sequence encodes CASSYSQGWRTEAFF.

The chain uses TRBV6-1 and TRBJ1-3, with D possibly being TRBD1 (5 bases). V lost 4 bases, J lost 4 bases, and 17 bases lay in between. Germline CDR1 MNHNS, CDR2 SASEGT. The CDR3 extends over 16 amino acids. The CDR3 bases are TGTGCCAGCAGTGCGAACTGGAGGGGTAGGGGAAACACCATATATTTT. Amino acids: CASSANWRGRGNTIYF.

The genes are TRBV9 and TRBJ2-7; TRBD2 is a possible D gene (5 bases). The CDR3 loop spans 14 amino acids. Germline lookup yields CDR1 SGDLS and CDR2 YYNGEE. Trimming removed 2 bases at V and 2 bases at J, with 11 bases between. CDR3 in DNA: TGTGCCAGCAGCGTCGGGGTACCCGCCTACGAGCAGTACTTC. This gives the protein CASSVGVPAYEQYF.

This chain connects TRBV6-6 to TRBJ1-3, with D possibly matching TRBD1 (5 bases). Per germline, CDR1 MNHNY and CDR2 SVGAGI (reference sequence). V lost 8 bases and J lost 4, with 15 bases in between. The CDR3 covers 14 residues. The CDR3 DNA follows: TGTGCCAGCGGGGCTATAGGGGCCGGAAACACCATATATTTT. Its protein is CASGAIGAGNTIYF.

The chain combines TRBV7-3 with TRBJ2-1; the D gene is possibly TRBD2 (6 bases). The CDR3 loop spans 14 amino acids. V was pared by 5 bases and J by 4 bases, with 12 bases between. Germline V lookup: CDR1 SGHTA, CDR2 FQGTGA. The CDR3 DNA reads TGTGCCAGCAGCCGAGTGGGAGGTTACAATGAGCAGTTCTTC. This encodes CASSRVGGYNEQFF. The variable domain in full, with the rest retrieved from reference TRBV7-3 and TRBJ2-1, is GAGVSQTPSNKVTEKGKYVELRCDPISGHTALYWYRQSLGQGPEFLIYFQGTGAADDSGLPNDRFFAVRPEGSVSTLKIQRTERGDSAVYLCASSRVGGYNEQFFGPGTRLTVL.

The V gene is TRBV7-9, the J gene TRBJ1-5; D remains unclear. This CDR3 contains 14 residues. CDR1 and CDR2 (germline): SEHNR, FQNEAQ (reference sequence). V gave up 5 bases and J gave up 5 bases, with 13 bases separating them. In DNA form, the CDR3 reads TGTGCCAGCAGCCCGACATTGAGGGATCAGCCCCAGCATTTT. Its protein product is CASSPTLRDQPQHF.

In this sample, this clone turned up once. The chain has TRBV30 and TRBJ2-5; D remains ambiguous. The CDR3 is made up of 12 amino acids. Germline V CDR1 and CDR2: GTSNPN, SVGIG (reference sequence). V shed 7 bases and J shed 1 base, with 10 bases lying between them. CDR3 protein: CAFTLLQETQYF. The CDR3 DNA reads TGTGCCTTCACCCTACTCCAAGAGACCCAGTACTTC.

The chain's CDR3 is CASSLGTKTGANYGYTF. CDR3 coding DNA: TGCGCCAGCAGCTTGGGCACCAAGACAGGGGCAAACTATGGCTACACCTTC. J is TRBJ1-2 and V is TRBV5-1, with 8 nucleotides matching TRBD1. The germline gives CDR1 SGHRS, CDR2 YFSETQ. Unmatched junction bases numbered 9, after V lost 0 bases and J lost 2 bases. CDR3 length equals 17 residues.

The chain employs TRBV10-3 and TRBJ2-7, with D possibly TRBD1 on 6 matching bases. This CDR3 is built from 12 residues. Germline assignment: CDR1 ENHRY and CDR2 SYGVKD. V was pared by 8 bases and J by 5 bases, with 13 bases between. The CDR3 reads CAIGQGSHEQYF. CDR3 bases: TGTGCCATCGGGCAGGGGAGTCACGAGCAGTACTTC.

This clone appeared a few times. The J gene is TRBJ2-3, the V gene TRBV6-1, with 7 nucleotides matching TRBD1. This CDR3 has 15 residues. From germline, CDR1 is MNHNS and CDR2 SASEGT. Germline trimming cut 2 bases from V and 3 bases from J; bases unmatched to any gene: 5. The CDR3 loop is CASSESDRVTDTQYF. In DNA, the CDR3 is TGTGCCAGCAGTGAAAGTGACAGGGTAACAGATACGCAGTATTTT.

The rearrangement uses TRBV15 and TRBJ1-6; D possibly corresponds to TRBD1 (5 bases). Deletions cut 1 base from V and 5 bases from J, with 9 bases between. The CDR3 consists of 15 residues. Germline CDR1 LNHNV, CDR2 YYDKDF (reference sequence). The CDR3 nucleotides are TGTGCCACCAGCAGAGTGGGGGGAGATAATTCACCCCTCCACTTT. It codes for CATSRVGGDNSPLHF.

This chain connects TRBV9 to TRBJ1-2; a weak D match, TRBD1 (6 bases). V lost 4 bases and J lost 7, with 17 bases in between. Looked up from germline, CDR1 is SGDLS and CDR2 is YYNGEE. The CDR3 contains 14 residues. In DNA form, the CDR3 reads TGTGCCAGCAGCCCTGGGGGGGCCGTAGGTGGCTACACCTTC. Its translation: CASSPGGAVGGYTF.

The J gene is TRBJ1-6, the V gene TRBV7-8, with 10 bases identical to TRBD1. J lost 9 bases, V lost 3 bases, and 5 bases had no gene match. This CDR3 contains 15 residues. The V gene's germline CDR1 is SGHVS and CDR2 FQNEAQ. Here the CDR3 reads CASSFGTGVPSPLHF. CDR3 sequence (DNA): TGTGCCAGCAGCTTCGGGACAGGGGTACCTTCACCCCTCCACTTT.

The rearrangement uses TRBV5-6 and TRBJ1-1; unclear D gene. Germline CDR1 SGHDT, CDR2 YYEEEE. The V gene lost 0 bases and the J gene lost 1 base, with 10 bases spanning the gap. CDR3 length: 15 residues. In DNA, the CDR3 is TGTGCCAGCAGCTTGGCTCTCTTTTCGAACACTGAAGCTTTCTTT. Protein product: CASSLALFSNTEAFF.

The chain couples TRBV5-1 to TRBJ2-3; the D gene is possibly TRBD2 (6 bases). The CDR3 length is 13 residues. Germline CDR1 is SGHRS and CDR2 is YFSETQ. V was cut by 4 bases and J by 3 bases, with 9 bases left in between. The CDR3 here is CASSPGDTDTQYF. The CDR3 nucleotides are TGCGCCAGCAGCCCGGGGGATACAGATACGCAGTATTTT.

The chain combines TRBV5-4 with TRBJ1-1; 7 nucleotides match TRBD1. CDR3 length equals 16 residues. Looked up from germline, CDR1 is SGHNT and CDR2 is YYREEE (reference sequence). V lost 3 bases and J lost 0; bases outside the gene matches: 8. CDR3 DNA: TGTGCCAGCAGCTCCCGTAAGGGGGCACTGAACACTGAAGCTTTCTTT. Its translation: CASSSRKGALNTEAFF.

The V and J genes are TRBV7-2 and TRBJ1-4; weak D call: TRBD1 (6 bases). The germline V gene has CDR1 SGHTA and CDR2 FQGNSA. This CDR3 region has 13 residues. Trimming stripped 5 bases from V and 9 bases from J, with 13 bases between. CDR3: CASSQAGVKKLFF. The CDR3 DNA sequence: TGTGCCAGCAGCCAGGCAGGGGTTAAAAAACTGTTTTTT.

The chain recombines TRBV5-1 with TRBJ2-1; 9 bases map to TRBD2. From germline, CDR1 is SGHRS and CDR2 YFSETQ. V was clipped by 6 bases and J by 8 bases; unmatched bases: 6. The CDR3 sequence is 13 residues long. CDR3 bases: TGCGCCAGCACAGCAGCGGGGGGCCATGAGCAGTTCTTC. This codes for CASTAAGGHEQFF.

Details on this clone: One junction end disagrees with the germline gene, perhaps due to a read error. The V gene is TRBV7-7, the J gene TRBJ2-5; 10 nucleotides line up with TRBD2. Germline CDR1 is SSHAT and CDR2 is FNYEAQ (reference sequence). This CDR3 has 15 residues. CDR3 in amino acids: CASSVHGTSEETQYF. The CDR3 bases are TGTGCTAGCAGCGTCCACGGGACTAGCGAAGAGACCCAGTACTTC.

The chain couples TRBV7-8 to TRBJ2-7, with D possibly being TRBD2 (6 bases). V lost 4 bases and J 9 bases, leaving 10 bases between the germline ends. This CDR3 contains 11 residues. Per the germline V gene, CDR1 is SGHVS and CDR2 is FQNEAQ. Here the CDR3 DNA reads TGTGCCAGCAGCTCCTCTAGCGTGCAGTACTTC. Protein sequence: CASSSSSVQYF.

The chain recombines TRBV2 with TRBJ2-7; D is unclear. The CDR3 is made up of 11 amino acids. Trimming removed 10 bases at V and 3 bases at J, with 10 bases between. Germline assignment: CDR1 SNHLY and CDR2 FYNNEI. CDR3 nucleotide sequence: TGTGCCACCTCCCCACACTACGAGCAGTACTTC. This translates into CATSPHYEQYF.

The chain links TRBV7-9 to TRBJ1-4; tentative D call: TRBD1 (5 bases). V lost 3 bases and J lost 3, with 17 bases in between. Looked up from germline, CDR1 is SEHNR and CDR2 is FQNEAQ (reference sequence). This CDR3 region has 17 residues. DNA of the CDR3: TGTGCCAGCAGCTTTCCCCAAGGGGCTGGAGCTAATGAAAAACTGTTTTTT. Its protein product is CASSFPQGAGANEKLFF. The full variable domain, rest sourced from reference TRBV7-9 and TRBJ1-4, is DTGVSQNPRHKITKRGQNVTFRCDPISEHNRLYWYRQTLGQGPEFLTYFQNEAQLEKSRLLSDRFSAERPKGSFSTLEIQRTEQGDSAMYLCASSFPQGAGANEKLFFGSGTQLSVL.

This clone has a handful of counts. The J gene is TRBJ1-2, the V gene TRBV19, with D unclear. Between the trimmed V and J ends, which lost 6 bases and 2 bases, there was a span of 13 bases. This CDR3 comprises 14 residues. Per the germline V gene, CDR1 is LNHDA and CDR2 is SQIVND (reference sequence). The CDR3 region is CASSRQIINYGYTF. The CDR3 DNA reads TGTGCCAGTAGCCGACAAATAATAAACTATGGCTACACCTTC.

The CDR3 reads CASSLNPGRGNEQFF. In DNA form, the CDR3 reads TGTGCCAGCAGCTTAAATCCCGGGAGAGGAAATGAGCAGTTCTTC. The chain joins TRBV7-2 to TRBJ2-1; tentatively, D is TRBD2 (6 bases). Looked up from germline, CDR1 is SGHTA and CDR2 is FQGNSA. The CDR3 extends over 15 amino acids. V lost 2 bases and J 7 bases, leaving 15 bases between the germline ends.